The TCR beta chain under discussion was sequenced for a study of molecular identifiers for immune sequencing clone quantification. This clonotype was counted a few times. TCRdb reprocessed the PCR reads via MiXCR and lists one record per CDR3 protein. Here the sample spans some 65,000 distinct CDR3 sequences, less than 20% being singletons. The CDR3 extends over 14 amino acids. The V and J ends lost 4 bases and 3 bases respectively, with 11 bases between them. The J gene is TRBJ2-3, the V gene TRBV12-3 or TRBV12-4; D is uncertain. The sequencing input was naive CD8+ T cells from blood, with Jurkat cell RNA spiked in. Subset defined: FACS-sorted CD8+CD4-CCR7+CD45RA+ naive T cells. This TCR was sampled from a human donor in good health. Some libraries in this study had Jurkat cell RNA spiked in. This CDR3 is CASSSTRTTDTQYF. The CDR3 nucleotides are TGTGCCAGCAGTTCAACACGAACAACAGATACGCAGTATTTT.